This T cell receptor (beta chain) is drawn from a study of siplizumab effects on memory and regulatory T cells (dated by TCRdb to about 2019). General notes on the study: The study looked at the effect of siplizumab, an anti-CD2 antibody, on alloreactive T-cell subsets in allogeneic mixed lymphocyte reactions made from human PBMCs. Broad study findings and their caveats: Sequences below about 10^-5 frequency were poorly captured, so only a minor fraction of alloreactive clones could be mapped to unstimulated subsets. Compared with memory T cells, unstimulated naive T cells appeared more diverse, and naive cells seemed to make a substantial contribution to the alloresponse. In reactions with siplizumab, an average of approximately 69% of mappable alloreactive CD4+ clones were Treg-derived, compared with roughly 27% in control reactions. No functional confirmation was obtained for the suppressive function of proliferating Tregs from siplizumab cultures. For roughly 75-95% of proliferating CD4+ or CD8+ clones, no naive or memory phenotype could be assigned. The cumulative frequency of alloreactive sequences that could be traced back to unstimulated CD4+ memory T cells was significantly reduced by siplizumab.

V loses 8 bases of germline sequence and J loses 9 bases, and the interval between the two ends is 17 bases. CDR1 and CDR2, looked up from the germline V gene, are MNHEY and SVGAGI. The CDR3 covers 14 residues, taking in both the cysteine and the phenylalanine. The kept DNA is CDR3 alone, 42 bases in frame from the first base. Remarks on this clone: Its antigen remains undetermined. Base qualities are not provided; no much larger clone lies one nucleotide away.

The library relied on the immunoSEQ multiplex PCR assay. Each sample had around 92,000 TCR templates assayed by the deep sequencing platform. Genomic DNA extracted from sorted T cells was the material used for TCRbeta CDR3 sequencing. Regarding the original processing steps: The R programming language was used for the clonal analysis of the TCRbeta CDR3 data. Alloreactive CD4+ and CD8+ clones were identified by comparing unstimulated samples to CFSE-low samples taken after the reaction. Regulatory or non-regulatory origin of alloreactive CD4+ clones was assigned by matching sequences to the sorted unstimulated Treg and non-Treg repertoires. TCRdb retrieved this table from immuneACCESS and kept in-frame rearrangements only. Not all clones are present; in checked studies, unresolved V genes account for under half, and no reason is known for the remainder. The V and J calls and clone size come from that table; D and trimming were worked out from the DNA. In all, the sample holds 70,000 to 95,000 clones, and 96% of those were seen once. The ten most abundant clones make up 0.03% to 0.035% of the sample.

In addition, sequencing in three donor pairs included unstimulated CD8+ effector memory subsets alongside CD4+ naive, CD8+ naive, CD8+ TEMRA and CD4+ memory subsets. TCRbeta CDR3 sequencing was performed on sorted unstimulated T cells and on proliferating T cells recovered from mixed lymphocyte reactions. Fresh whole blood from around 10 HLA-typed healthy donors was used as the source from which PBMCs were isolated. This receptor chain uses TRBV6-5 and TRBJ1-6, with TRBD1 perhaps the D gene, on 6 matching bases. Material for sequencing was naive CD4+ T cells sorted from blood. The label giving this sample's cell subset or site can be read as: unstimulated naive T cells. This receptor was taken from a human donor in good health. The base sequence is TGTGCCAGCCGGTTCGGGGGGGGGCCTTCACCCCTCCACTTT. The encoded protein is CASRFGGGPSPLHF.